The 23 T cell receptor beta chains below come from one sample, sequenced in a study of response to subunit inactivated influenza vaccine (dated by TCRdb to between 2017 and 2018). Receptor libraries were prepared by RT-PCR. Sequencing was performed on an Illumina HiSeq 2500. TCRdb handled the public reads itself, with Q25 trimming in fastp and clone calling in MiXCR, and kept productive beta chains. Merged by CDR3 protein, the rows form single entries marked with the most common genes and DNA. The sample table holds hundreds of thousands of distinct CDR3 sequences, of which more than 15% were seen once. Approximately 3% of the sample goes to the ten largest clones. The sequenced sample was CD4+ T cells sorted from PBMCs, obtained 23 months after vaccination. The source is a man between 45 and 75 years old who received an inactivated influenza vaccine. Donor details come from another sample of the same person, matched by shared clones.

The chain couples TRBV19 to TRBJ2-2; TRBD2 agrees at 7 bases. V was pared by 6 bases and J by 0 bases, with 4 bases of the junction left unmatched. There are 15 residues in the CDR3. Looked up from germline, CDR1 is LNHDA and CDR2 is SQIVND (reference sequence). Here the CDR3 DNA reads TGTGCCAGTAGCCTGCGGGGGACGAACACCGGGGAGCTGTTTTTT. Amino acid sequence: CASSLRGTNTGELFF.

This clonotype occurred many times. The rearrangement joins TRBV29-1 to TRBJ1-1, with D hard to call. The CDR3 runs 14 residues. Germline V gives CDR1 SQVTM, CDR2 ANQGSEA. Trimming took off 4 bases at V and 2 bases at J, with 14 bases between the two ends. The CDR3 spells CSVAPGSGNTEAFF. The CDR3 DNA reads as TGCAGCGTTGCCCCCGGGTCAGGTAACACTGAAGCTTTCTTT.

The rearrangement joins TRBV5-5 to TRBJ2-3; the D is unclear. Trimming left V 1 base short and J 0 bases short, with 6 bases between. This CDR3 contains 14 residues. In germline, CDR1 is SGHKS, CDR2 YYEKEE (reference sequence). CDR3 protein: CASSLFRSTDTQYF. The CDR3 DNA follows: TGTGCCAGCAGCTTGTTCAGGAGCACAGATACGCAGTATTTT.

This clonotype showed up just a few times. CDR3 DNA: TGTGCCAGCAGTGAATTGGTCGCAGGGGCGAGTGAAGCTTTCTTT. Amino acid sequence: CASSELVAGASEAFF. The V gene is TRBV6-1, the J gene TRBJ1-1, with D maybe TRBD1 (6 bases). CDR3 size: 15 residues. The V gene's germline CDR1 is MNHNS and CDR2 SASEGT. Trimming took 2 bases from V and 7 from J, leaving 17 bases between them.

The rearrangement joins TRBV6-1 to TRBJ2-3, with D possibly matching TRBD1 (6 bases). V was cut by 5 bases and J by 5 bases, with 14 bases left in between. The CDR3 extends over 14 amino acids. The germline gives CDR1 MNHNS, CDR2 SASEGT. CDR3 protein: CASSKQGFRDTQYF. The CDR3 bases are TGTGCCAGCAGTAAACAGGGCTTCCGAGATACGCAGTATTTT.

This chain joins TRBV13 and TRBJ2-1; D is possibly TRBD1 (6 bases). Germline CDR1 PRHDT, CDR2 FYEKMQ (reference sequence). The V end lost 5 bases, the J end lost 8 bases, and 22 bases lay between the germline ends. The CDR3 consists of 16 residues. Here the CDR3 DNA reads TGTGCCAGCAGCCCACGGGACCCCTTGGACAGCCATGAGCAGTTCTTC. Translation gives CASSPRDPLDSHEQFF.

This clonotype was observed a handful of times. The chain is built from TRBV11-1 and TRBJ1-1; the D is unclear. Germline CDR1 is SGHAT and CDR2 is FQDESV (reference sequence). Trimming removed 2 bases from V and 10 bases from J, with 17 bases in between. This CDR3 contains 14 residues. The CDR3 nucleotides read TGTGCCAGCAGCTTAACGAGCAGGTTAGGAGGAGCTTTCTTT. It translates to CASSLTSRLGGAFF.

This clonotype was observed many times. V usage is TRBV5-1 and J usage is TRBJ2-2, with D possibly being TRBD1 (6 bases). Germline V gene sequence: CDR1 SGHRS, CDR2 YFSETQ. V lost 4 bases and J lost 0, with 10 bases in between. There are 15 residues in the CDR3. CDR3 region: CASSQRQANTGELFF. CDR3 DNA sequence: TGCGCCAGCAGCCAACGACAGGCGAACACCGGGGAGCTGTTTTTT.

This clonotype was observed at least ten times. V is TRBV5-1 and J is TRBJ2-1; TRBD2 agrees at 14 bases. Germline-derived CDR1 and CDR2 are SGHRS and YFSETQ. This CDR3 is built from 20 residues. V lost 0 bases, J lost 6 bases, and 14 bases stayed unmatched. CDR3 in amino acids: CASSLGQVGTSGRSLNEQFF. Written as DNA, the CDR3 is TGCGCCAGCAGCTTGGGACAGGTCGGGACTAGCGGGAGATCTCTCAATGAGCAGTTCTTC.

This clonotype was seen more than once but under ten times. One junction end does not reproduce the germline sequence, and a read error may be involved. The chain carries TRBV5-1 and TRBJ2-3; 13 nucleotides line up with TRBD2. The CDR3 runs 17 residues. Germline loops: CDR1 SGHRS, CDR2 YFSETQ. The CDR3 nucleotides are TGCGCCACCAGCACCGGGACTAGCGGGACTAGCACAGATACGCAGTATTTT. Translating it yields CATSTGTSGTSTDTQYF.

The chain recombines TRBV4-1 with TRBJ2-7, with D hard to call. Germline V gene data show CDR1 as MGHRA and CDR2 as YSYEKL. The CDR3 is made up of 15 amino acids. With 2 bases removed from V and 2 bases from J, the gap between germline ends came to 13 bases. CDR3 residues: CASSQPLKGTYEQYF. The CDR3 DNA sequence: TGCGCCAGCAGCCAACCTCTTAAAGGGACCTACGAGCAGTACTTC.

The rearrangement links TRBV6-2 or TRBV6-3 to TRBJ2-3; no definite D call. CDR1 and CDR2 (germline): MNHEY, SVGEGT. CDR3 length: 14 amino acids. Trimming took 6 bases from V and 0 from J, leaving 10 bases between them. The CDR3 DNA reads as TGTGCCAGCAGGCTTCTAGTGAGCACAGATACGCAGTATTTT. It codes for CASRLLVSTDTQYF.

V usage is TRBV10-2 and J usage is TRBJ2-2, with unresolved D. The length of the CDR3 is 13 residues. Germline-derived CDR1 and CDR2 are WSHSY and SAAADI. Trimming cost V 4 bases and J 7 bases, with 10 bases left between them. The CDR3 DNA reads as TGCGCCAGCAGTGGCGGTGGGAACGGGGAGCTGTTTTTT. Residues: CASSGGGNGELFF.

V gene TRBV7-8 combines with J gene TRBJ2-1; 16 bases align to TRBD2. J was trimmed by 8 bases and V by 1 base; bases with no gene match: 2. The CDR3 totals 16 residues. The germline CDR1 and CDR2 sequences are SGHVS and FQNEAQ. This chain's CDR3 is CASSLGGLAGGYEQFF. The CDR3 DNA follows: TGTGCCAGCAGCTTAGGGGGACTAGCGGGAGGGTATGAGCAGTTCTTC. Drawing the rest from reference TRBV7-8 and TRBJ2-1, the complete variable domain is GAGVSQSPRYKVAKRGQDVALRCDPISGHVSLFWYQQALGQGPEFLTYFQNEAQLDKSGLPSDRFFAERPEGSVSTLKIQRTQQEDSAVYLCASSLGGLAGGYEQFFGPGTRLTVL.

This clonotype has a count of ten or more. The chain has TRBV15 and TRBJ2-7; D remains ambiguous. V shed 0 bases and J shed 6 bases, with 12 bases lying between them. CDR3 length: 14 amino acids. Germline CDR1 reads LNHNV; CDR2 reads YYDKDF (reference sequence). In DNA form, the CDR3 reads TGTGCCACCAGCAGAGATACTAAGGGTGGCGAGCAGTACTTC. This gives the protein CATSRDTKGGEQYF.

The rearrangement uses TRBV20-1 and TRBJ2-3, with D possibly matching TRBD1 (5 bases). Germline CDR1 and CDR2: DFQATT and SNEGSKA (reference sequence). CDR3 size: 14 residues. The V end was cut by 3 bases, the J end by 1 base, with 11 bases between. The CDR3 DNA reads TGCAGTGCTAGTTCGGACACCCGCACAGATACGCAGTATTTT. Its translation is CSASSDTRTDTQYF.

V and J are TRBV28 and TRBJ2-5; D is uncertain. The CDR3 covers 14 residues. Germline CDR1 reads MDHEN; CDR2 reads SYDVKM. V dropped 4 bases and J dropped 6 bases, with 15 bases sitting between them. Here the CDR3 reads CASSSGPHRQTQYF. The CDR3 DNA sequence: TGTGCCAGCAGTTCCGGGCCGCATAGGCAGACCCAGTACTTC.

The sample holds a few counts of this clonotype. The chain combines TRBV11-2 with TRBJ2-1; 7 nucleotides align to TRBD2. This CDR3 is built from 12 residues. J lost 10 bases, V lost 2 bases, and 2 bases had no gene match. From germline, CDR1 is SGHAT and CDR2 FQNNGV. Here the CDR3 reads CASSLSGREQFF. For the CDR3, the DNA is TGTGCCAGCAGCTTATCCGGGAGGGAGCAGTTCTTC.

This clonotype was recorded many times. This CDR3 reads CASSFIAGVETQYF. The CDR3 DNA follows: TGTGCCAGCAGCTTCATCGCGGGAGTAGAGACCCAGTACTTC. J is TRBJ2-5 and V is TRBV7-2; TRBD2 matches at 7 bases. The CDR3 is 14 residues long. Looked up from germline, CDR1 is SGHTA and CDR2 is FQGNSA. Trimming at V came to 3 bases and at J to 4 bases, leaving 5 bases not matched to a gene.

This clonotype has ten or more counts. The genes are TRBV7-2 and TRBJ1-2; D possibly corresponds to TRBD1 (5 bases). The CDR3 has 15 residues. The germline gives CDR1 SGHTA, CDR2 FQGNSA. Trimming left V 5 bases short and J 2 bases short, with 15 bases between. CDR3 loop: CASSTLRQSNYGYTF. The CDR3 nucleotides read TGTGCCAGCAGCACACTAAGACAGAGCAACTATGGCTACACCTTC. The full variable domain, with the rest looked up from reference TRBV7-2 and TRBJ1-2, is GAGVSQSPSNKVTEKGKDVELRCDPISGHTALYWYRQSLGQGLEFLIYFQGNSAPDKSGLPSDRFSAERTGGSVSTLTIQRTQQEDSAVYLCASSTLRQSNYGYTFGSGTRLTVV.

This clonotype was picked up a small number of times. The gene calls are TRBV7-6 and TRBJ2-1, with TRBD2 as a possible D gene (5 bases). Germline CDR1 and CDR2: SGHVS and FNYEAQ. This CDR3 contains 15 residues. The V and J ends lost 6 bases and 8 bases respectively, with 20 bases between them. Here the CDR3 reads CASRPPGLPSDEQFF. The CDR3 nucleotides are TGTGCCAGCAGACCGCCGGGATTACCCTCGGATGAGCAGTTCTTC.

Ten or more counts support this clonotype. The rearrangement links TRBV7-2 to TRBJ2-1; 8 bases are shared with TRBD2. Germline trimming cut 5 bases from V and 2 bases from J; bases unmatched to any gene: 8. The germline CDR1 and CDR2 sequences are SGHTA and FQGNSA. This CDR3 is 16 amino acids long. For the CDR3, the DNA is TGTGCCAGCAGCCGCGGGGCGGGAGGAACCTACAATGAGCAGTTCTTC. This codes for CASSRGAGGTYNEQFF.

This clonotype was counted between two and nine times. The chain recombines TRBV5-1 with TRBJ2-1; D uncertain. The V and J ends lost 4 bases and 0 bases respectively, with 14 bases between them. Germline V gene sequence: CDR1 SGHRS, CDR2 YFSETQ. The CDR3 loop spans 16 amino acids. The CDR3 sequence: CASSPGFLSSYNEQFF. CDR3 nucleotide sequence: TGCGCCAGCAGCCCCGGATTTCTAAGCTCCTACAATGAGCAGTTCTTC. The full variable domain, completed using reference TRBV5-1 and TRBJ2-1, is KAGVTQTPRYLIKTRGQQVTLSCSPISGHRSVSWYQQTPGQGLQFLFEYFSETQRNKGNFPGRFSGRQFSNSRSEMNVSTLELGDSALYLCASSPGFLSSYNEQFFGPGTRLTVL.